The clone carrying this TCR beta chain was seen ten or more times. Its target is unknown. This record belongs to a study of Graves' ophthalmopathy and Graves' hyperthyroidism. General study results and limits: Blood repertoires reportedly contained most expanded thyroid clonotypes above 0.001 frequency.

Ophthalmopathy donors were characterized by moderate-to-severe activity, CAS of at least 3, NOSPECS of at least 4, and duration under 3 months. RNA served as the template for amplifying TCR beta CDR3 regions. HTBI primers were used in a first-round RT-PCR, which preceded a second-round multiplex PCR. Using its own MiXCR run on the multiplex PCR reads, TCRdb lists one record per CDR3 protein. The table shows approximately 500,000 distinct CDR3 sequences, with approximately 15% occurring only once. The CDR3 is 14 residues long. The germline V gene encodes CDR1 ENHRY and CDR2 SYGVKD. The V and J ends lost 4 bases and 3 bases, in that order; junction bases with no gene match: 5.

Material for sequencing was blood. The chain has TRBV10-3 and TRBJ2-7, with TRBD2 matching over 8 bases. This TCR was recovered from a woman aged 25-40 years with Graves' ophthalmopathy. CDR3 sequence reads: CAISAGGGNYEQYF. CDR3 bases: TGTGCCATCAGTGCGGGCGGGGGGAACTACGAGCAGTACTTC.